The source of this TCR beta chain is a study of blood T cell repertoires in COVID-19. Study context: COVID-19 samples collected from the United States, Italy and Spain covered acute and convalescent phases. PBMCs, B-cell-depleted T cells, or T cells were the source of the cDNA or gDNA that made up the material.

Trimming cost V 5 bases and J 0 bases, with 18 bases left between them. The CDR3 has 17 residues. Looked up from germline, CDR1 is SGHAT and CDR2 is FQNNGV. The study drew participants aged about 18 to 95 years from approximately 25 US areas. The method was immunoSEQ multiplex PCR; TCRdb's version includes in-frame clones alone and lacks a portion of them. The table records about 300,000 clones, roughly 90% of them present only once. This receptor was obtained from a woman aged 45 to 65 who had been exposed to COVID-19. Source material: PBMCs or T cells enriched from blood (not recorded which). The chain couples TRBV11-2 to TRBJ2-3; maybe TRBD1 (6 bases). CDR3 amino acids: CASSLVRGPSSTDTQYF. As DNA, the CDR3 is TGTGCCAGCAGCCTGGTCAGGGGACCGTCTAGCACAGATACGCAGTATTTT. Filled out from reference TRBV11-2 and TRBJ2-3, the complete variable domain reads EAGVAQSPRYKIIEKRQSVAFWCNPISGHATLYWYQQILGQGPKLLIQFQNNGVVDDSQLPKDRFSAERLKGVDSTLKIQPAKLEDSAVYLCASSLVRGPSSTDTQYFGPGTRLTVL.